The 3 T cell receptor beta chains listed next were all sequenced from one sample in a study of response to subunit inactivated influenza vaccine. TCRdb recomputed calls from the RT-PCR reads with MiXCR, one row per CDR3 protein. The sample carries roughly 570,000 distinct CDR3 sequences, roughly 13% recorded once. Sequencing used PBMCs from blood, obtained roughly 46 days after vaccination. All receptors derive from a man between 50 and 59 years old who received an inactivated influenza vaccine.

The table lists this clonotype with a few counts. The chain employs TRBV27 and TRBJ2-1; no definite D call. In germline, CDR1 is MNHEY, CDR2 SMNVEV (reference sequence). The CDR3 sequence is 12 residues long. The ends were cut back, 4 bases at V and 7 bases at J, with 8 bases in the middle. CDR3 region: CASSSPQNEQFF. CDR3 DNA: TGTGCCAGCAGTTCGCCCCAAAATGAGCAGTTCTTC.

V is TRBV7-2 and J is TRBJ2-7; 7 positions match TRBD1. The germline V gene has CDR1 SGHTA and CDR2 FQGNSA. This CDR3 contains 15 residues. V lost 5 bases and J lost 5; bases outside the gene matches: 12. This chain's CDR3 is CASSPSLTGINEQYF. The CDR3 coding sequence is TGTGCCAGCAGCCCCTCTTTGACAGGGATCAACGAGCAGTACTTC.

This rearrangement joins TRBV20-1 to TRBJ1-1; no firm D call. From germline, CDR1 is DFQATT and CDR2 SNEGSKA (reference sequence). Trimming removed 6 bases at V and 2 bases at J, with 7 bases between. The CDR3 spans 11 residues. As DNA, the CDR3 is TGCAGTGCCCCCCATAACACTGAAGCTTTCTTT. It is translated as CSAPHNTEAFF.